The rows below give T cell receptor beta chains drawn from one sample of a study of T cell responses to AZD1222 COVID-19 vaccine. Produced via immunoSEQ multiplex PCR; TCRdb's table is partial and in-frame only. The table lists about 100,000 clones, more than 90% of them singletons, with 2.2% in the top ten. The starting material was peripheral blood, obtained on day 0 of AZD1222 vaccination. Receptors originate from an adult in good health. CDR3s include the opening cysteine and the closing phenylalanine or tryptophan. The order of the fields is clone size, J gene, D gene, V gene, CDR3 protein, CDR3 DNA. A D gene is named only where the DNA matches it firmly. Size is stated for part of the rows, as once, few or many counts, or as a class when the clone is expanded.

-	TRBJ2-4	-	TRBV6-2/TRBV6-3	CASSESGMKNIQYF	TGTGCCAGCAGCGAGTCTGGGATGAAAAACATTCAGTACTTC
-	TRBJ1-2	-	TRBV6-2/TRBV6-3	CASGYSGFTDGYTF	TGTGCCAGCGGATACTCAGGGTTCACAGATGGCTACACCTTC
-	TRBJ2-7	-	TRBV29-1	CSVQEGTYEQYF	TGCAGCGTTCAGGAGGGGACCTACGAGCAGTACTTC
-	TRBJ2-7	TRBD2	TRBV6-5	CASRLAGLYEQYF	TGTGCCAGCAGGCTAGCGGGCCTTTACGAGCAGTACTTC
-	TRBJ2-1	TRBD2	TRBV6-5	CASRPTSGPDNEQFF	TGTGCCAGCAGGCCGACTAGCGGCCCAGACAATGAGCAGTTCTTC
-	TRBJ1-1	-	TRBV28	CAVRTLNTEAFF	TGTGCCGTGAGGACCTTGAACACTGAAGCTTTCTTT
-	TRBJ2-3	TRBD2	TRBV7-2	CASSSDFGLGGRVAQYF	TGTGCCAGCAGTTCGGATTTCGGACTAGGAGGTCGAGTTGCGCAGTATTTT
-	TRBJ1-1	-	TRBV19	CASSIGWGLGEAFF	TGTGCCAGTAGTATCGGTTGGGGGCTTGGTGAAGCTTTCTTT
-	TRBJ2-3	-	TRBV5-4	CASSLAGYTDTQYF	TGTGCCAGCAGCTTGGCCGGGTACACAGATACGCAGTATTTT
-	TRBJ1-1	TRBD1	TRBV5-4	CASSYVGTGATEAFF	TGTGCCAGCAGCTATGTTGGGACAGGGGCAACTGAAGCTTTCTTT
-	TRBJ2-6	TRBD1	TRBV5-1	CASSLLGQGARGANVLTF	TGCGCCAGCAGCTTGCTGGGACAGGGGGCGCGTGGGGCCAACGTCCTGACTTTC
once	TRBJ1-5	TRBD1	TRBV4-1	CASSQHRDSNQPQHF	TGCGCCAGCAGCCAACACCGGGACAGTAATCAGCCCCAGCATTTT
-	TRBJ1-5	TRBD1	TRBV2	CASNGQGHQPQHF	TGTGCCAGCAATGGACAGGGACATCAGCCCCAGCATTTT
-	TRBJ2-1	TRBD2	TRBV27	CASSSGLAGYNEQFF	TGTGCCAGCAGTTCAGGACTAGCGGGTTACAATGAGCAGTTCTTC
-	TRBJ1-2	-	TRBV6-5	CASSYSNYGTYGYTF	TGTGCCAGCAGTTACTCGAACTATGGGACCTATGGCTACACCTTC
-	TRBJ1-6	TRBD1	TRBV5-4	CASSLAGQASSPLHF	TGTGCCAGCAGCTTGGCGGGACAGGCCAGTTCACCCCTCCACTTT
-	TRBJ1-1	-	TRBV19	CASSGGVGTEAFF	TGTGCCAGTAGCGGTGGGGTGGGCACTGAAGCTTTCTTT
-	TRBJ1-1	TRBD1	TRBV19	CASSIGPTGGTEAFF	TGTGCCAGTAGTATAGGGCCCACAGGGGGCACTGAAGCTTTCTTT
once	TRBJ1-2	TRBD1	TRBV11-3	CASSWGQGASGYTF	TGTGCCAGCAGCTGGGGACAGGGGGCGAGCGGCTACACCTTC
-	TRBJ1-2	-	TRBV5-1	CASSSRPDHGYTF	TGCGCCAGCAGCTCGAGACCCGACCATGGCTACACCTTC
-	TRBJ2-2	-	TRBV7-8	CASSLASVVANTGELFF	TGTGCCAGCAGCTTAGCTAGCGTCGTCGCGAACACCGGGGAGCTGTTTTTT
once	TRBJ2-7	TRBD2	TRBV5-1	CASRTSGGYEQYF	TGCGCCAGCAGGACTAGCGGGGGATACGAGCAGTACTTC
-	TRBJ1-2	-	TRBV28	CASSTGANYGYTF	TGTGCCAGTTCGACAGGCGCTAACTATGGCTACACCTTC
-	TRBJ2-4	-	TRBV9	CASSVEAVLAKNIQYF	TGTGCCAGCAGCGTAGAGGCGGTTCTAGCCAAAAACATTCAGTACTTC
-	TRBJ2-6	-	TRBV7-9	CASSSPTRANVLTF	TGTGCCAGCAGCTCCCCAACTAGGGCCAACGTCCTGACTTTC
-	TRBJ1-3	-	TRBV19	CASNLEGSGNTIYF	TGTGCCAGTAATTTGGAGGGGTCTGGAAACACCATATATTTT
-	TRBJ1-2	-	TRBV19	CASSIGRTSNYGYTF	TGTGCCAGTAGTATCGGGAGGACCTCTAACTATGGCTACACCTTC
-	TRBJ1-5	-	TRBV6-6	CASSPRAFNQPQHF	TGTGCCAGCAGTCCTCGGGCCTTCAATCAGCCCCAGCATTTT
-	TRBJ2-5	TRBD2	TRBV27	CASSPLGGRAQETQYF	TGTGCCAGCAGCCCCCTGGGCGGGAGGGCCCAAGAGACCCAGTACTTC
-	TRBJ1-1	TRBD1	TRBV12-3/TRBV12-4	CASSLSGGTEAFF	TGTGCCAGCAGTTTGTCAGGGGGCACTGAAGCTTTCTTT
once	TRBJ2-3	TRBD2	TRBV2	CALTAASGGERTDTQYF	TGTGCCCTAACAGCGGCTAGCGGGGGAGAGAGGACAGATACGCAGTATTTT
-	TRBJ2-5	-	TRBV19	CASSTGVGTQYF	TGTGCCAGTAGTACCGGCGTTGGAACCCAGTACTTC
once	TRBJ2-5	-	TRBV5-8	CASSFLGQGLQETQYF	TGTGCCAGCAGCTTTTTGGGCCAGGGCCTCCAAGAGACCCAGTACTTC
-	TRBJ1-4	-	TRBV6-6	CASSPPVAEKLFF	TGTGCCAGCAGCCCCCCCGTCGCAGAAAAACTGTTTTTT
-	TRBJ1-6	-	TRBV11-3	CASSQGLDSYNSPLHF	TGTGCCAGCAGCCAAGGGTTGGACAGCTATAATTCACCCCTCCACTTT
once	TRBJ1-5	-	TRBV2	CASSGAGTGLNQPQHF	TGTGCCAGCAGTGGGGCCGGGACGGGACTCAATCAGCCCCAGCATTTT
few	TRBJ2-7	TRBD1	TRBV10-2	CASSAGTGSRQYF	TGCGCCAGCAGTGCCGGGACAGGTTCCAGGCAGTACTTC
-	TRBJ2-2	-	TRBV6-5	CASSYWGAPNTGELFF	TGTGCCAGCAGTTACTGGGGGGCTCCGAACACCGGGGAGCTGTTTTTT
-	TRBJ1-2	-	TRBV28	CASSLVGANYGYTF	TGTGCCAGCAGTTTAGTAGGTGCTAACTATGGCTACACCTTC
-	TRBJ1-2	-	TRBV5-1	CASSPGVKNYGYTF	TGCGCCAGCAGTCCAGGGGTCAAGAACTATGGCTACACCTTC
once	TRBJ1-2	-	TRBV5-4	CASTQGLDNYGYTF	TGTGCCAGTACCCAAGGGCTCGATAACTATGGCTACACCTTC